This T cell receptor beta chain was captured in a study of blood T cells in healthy people across ages. The use of a sample-barcoded 5' primer and a J-beta primer mix characterized a second PCR of roughly 7 to 12 cycles. TCRdb re-analysed the 5' RACE reads in MiXCR, keeping a single row per CDR3 protein. The sample includes about 1,500,000 distinct CDR3 sequences, 28% of them seen just once. This clonotype was seen more than once but under ten times. The CDR3 spans 14 residues. With 5 bases clipped from V and 9 bases from J, the junction kept 9 bases outside the gene matches. Germline V gene data show CDR1 as SGHTA and CDR2 as FQGTGA.

The receptor was derived from a woman aged 25 to 45 in good health. The V and J genes are TRBV7-3 and TRBJ2-1; TRBD1 matches at 8 bases. Sequenced material: blood. The CDR3 coding sequence is TGTGCCAGCAGCGCCTCGGGACAGGTGAGTGAGCAGTTCTTC. Its protein product is CASSASGQVSEQFF.